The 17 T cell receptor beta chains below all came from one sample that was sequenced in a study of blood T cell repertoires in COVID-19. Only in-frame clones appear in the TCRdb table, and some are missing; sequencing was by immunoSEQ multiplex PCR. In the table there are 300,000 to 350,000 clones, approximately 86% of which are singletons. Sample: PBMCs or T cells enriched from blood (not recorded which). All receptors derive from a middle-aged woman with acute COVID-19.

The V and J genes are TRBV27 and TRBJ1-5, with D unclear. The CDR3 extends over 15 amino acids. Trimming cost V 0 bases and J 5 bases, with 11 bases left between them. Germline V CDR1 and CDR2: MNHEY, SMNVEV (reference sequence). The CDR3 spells CASSLSAQNDQPQHF. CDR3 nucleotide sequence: TGTGCCAGCAGTTTATCGGCACAGAATGATCAGCCCCAGCATTTT.

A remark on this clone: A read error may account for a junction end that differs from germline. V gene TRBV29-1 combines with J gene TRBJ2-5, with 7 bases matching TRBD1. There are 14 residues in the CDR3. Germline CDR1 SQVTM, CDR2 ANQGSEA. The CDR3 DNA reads TGCAGCGCTGAAATTGGGACAGCGAAAGAGACCCAGTACTTC. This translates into CSAEIGTAKETQYF.

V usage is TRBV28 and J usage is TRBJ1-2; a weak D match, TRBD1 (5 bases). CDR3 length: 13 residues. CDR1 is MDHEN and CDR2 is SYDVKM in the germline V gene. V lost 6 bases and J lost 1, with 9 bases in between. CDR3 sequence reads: CASSAGGNYGYTF. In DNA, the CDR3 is TGTGCCAGCAGCGCCGGGGGTAACTATGGCTACACCTTC.

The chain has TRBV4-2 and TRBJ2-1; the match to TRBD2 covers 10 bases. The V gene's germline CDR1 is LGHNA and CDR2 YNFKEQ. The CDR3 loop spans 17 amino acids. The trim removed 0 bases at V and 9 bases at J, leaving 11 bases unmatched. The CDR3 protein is CASSQETSGGAGSEQFF. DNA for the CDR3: TGTGCCAGCAGCCAAGAAACGAGCGGGGGGGCCGGGAGTGAGCAGTTCTTC.

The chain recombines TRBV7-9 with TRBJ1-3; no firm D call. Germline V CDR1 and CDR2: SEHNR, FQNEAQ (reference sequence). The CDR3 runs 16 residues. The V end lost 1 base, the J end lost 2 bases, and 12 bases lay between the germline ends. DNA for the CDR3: TGTGCCAGCAGCTTAGTTGGCGCCAGCGCTGGAAACACCATATATTTT. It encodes CASSLVGASAGNTIYF.

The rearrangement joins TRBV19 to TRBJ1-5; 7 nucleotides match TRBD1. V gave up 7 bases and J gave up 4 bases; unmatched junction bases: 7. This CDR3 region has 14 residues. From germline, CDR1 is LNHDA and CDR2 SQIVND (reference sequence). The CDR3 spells CASKQTGFNQPQHF. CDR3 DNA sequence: TGTGCCAGTAAACAGACAGGGTTTAATCAGCCCCAGCATTTT.

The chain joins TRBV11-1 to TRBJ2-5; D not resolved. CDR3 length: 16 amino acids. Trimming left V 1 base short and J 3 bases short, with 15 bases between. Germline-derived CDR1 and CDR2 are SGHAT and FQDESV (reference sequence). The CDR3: CASSLGFTQAKETQYF. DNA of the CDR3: TGTGCCAGCAGCTTAGGTTTTACCCAGGCTAAAGAGACCCAGTACTTC. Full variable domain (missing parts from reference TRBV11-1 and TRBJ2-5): EAEVAQSPRYKITEKSQAVAFWCDPISGHATLYWYRQILGQGPELLVQFQDESVVDDSQLPKDRFSAERLKGVDSTLKIQPAELGDSAMYLCASSLGFTQAKETQYFGPGTRLLVL.

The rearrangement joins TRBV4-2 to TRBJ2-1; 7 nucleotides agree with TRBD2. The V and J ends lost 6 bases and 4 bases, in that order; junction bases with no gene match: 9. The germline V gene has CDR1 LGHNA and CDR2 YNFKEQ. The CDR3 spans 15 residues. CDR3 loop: CASSRAGQEYNEQFF. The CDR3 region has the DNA TGTGCCAGCAGTAGAGCGGGGCAAGAGTACAATGAGCAGTTCTTC.

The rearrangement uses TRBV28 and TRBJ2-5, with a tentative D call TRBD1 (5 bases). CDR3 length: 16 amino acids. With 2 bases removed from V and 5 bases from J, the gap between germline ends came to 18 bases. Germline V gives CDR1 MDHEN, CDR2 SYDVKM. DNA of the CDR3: TGTGCCAGCAGTTTAGTTGGAGCAGGGCGCTGGGAGACCCAGTACTTC. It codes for CASSLVGAGRWETQYF.

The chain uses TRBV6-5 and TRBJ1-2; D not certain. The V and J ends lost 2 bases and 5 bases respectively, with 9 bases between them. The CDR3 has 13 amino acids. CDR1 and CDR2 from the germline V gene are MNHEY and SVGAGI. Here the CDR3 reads CASSYGRNYGYTF. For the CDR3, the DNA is TGTGCCAGCAGTTACGGCAGGAATTATGGCTACACCTTC.

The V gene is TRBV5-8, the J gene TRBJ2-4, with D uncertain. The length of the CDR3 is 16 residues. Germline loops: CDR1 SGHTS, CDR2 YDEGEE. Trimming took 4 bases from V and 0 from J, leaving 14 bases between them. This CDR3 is CASSAFIVLAKNIQYF. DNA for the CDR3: TGTGCCAGCAGCGCTTTCATAGTCCTAGCCAAAAACATTCAGTACTTC.

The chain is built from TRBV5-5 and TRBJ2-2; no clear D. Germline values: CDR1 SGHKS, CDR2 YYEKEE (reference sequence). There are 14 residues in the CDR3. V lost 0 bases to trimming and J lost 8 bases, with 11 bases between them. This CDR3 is CASSLGLLGGELFF. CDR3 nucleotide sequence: TGTGCCAGCAGCTTGGGCCTTCTCGGGGGGGAGCTGTTTTTT.

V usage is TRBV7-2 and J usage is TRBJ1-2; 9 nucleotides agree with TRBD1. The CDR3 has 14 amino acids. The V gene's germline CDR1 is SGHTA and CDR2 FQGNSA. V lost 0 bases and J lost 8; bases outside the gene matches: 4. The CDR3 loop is CASSLARTGDGYTF. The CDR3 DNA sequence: TGTGCCAGCAGCTTAGCGCGGACAGGGGACGGCTACACCTTC. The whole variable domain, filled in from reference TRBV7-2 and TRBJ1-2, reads GAGVSQSPSNKVTEKGKDVELRCDPISGHTALYWYRQSLGQGLEFLIYFQGNSAPDKSGLPSDRFSAERTGGSVSTLTIQRTQQEDSAVYLCASSLARTGDGYTFGSGTRLTVV.

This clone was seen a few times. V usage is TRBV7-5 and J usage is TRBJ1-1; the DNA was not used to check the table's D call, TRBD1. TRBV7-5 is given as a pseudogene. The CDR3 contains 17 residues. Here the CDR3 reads CARSLITEDMLNTEAFF. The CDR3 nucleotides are TGTGCCAGAAGCCTTATAACCGAGGACATGCTGAACACTGAAGCTTTCTTT.

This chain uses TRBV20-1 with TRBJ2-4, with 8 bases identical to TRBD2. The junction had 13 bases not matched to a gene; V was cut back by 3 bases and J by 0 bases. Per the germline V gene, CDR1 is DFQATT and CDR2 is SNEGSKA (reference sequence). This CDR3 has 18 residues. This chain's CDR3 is CSASGGLGTRLAKNIQYF. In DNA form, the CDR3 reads TGCAGTGCTAGTGGGGGACTAGGGACTAGACTAGCCAAAAACATTCAGTACTTC.

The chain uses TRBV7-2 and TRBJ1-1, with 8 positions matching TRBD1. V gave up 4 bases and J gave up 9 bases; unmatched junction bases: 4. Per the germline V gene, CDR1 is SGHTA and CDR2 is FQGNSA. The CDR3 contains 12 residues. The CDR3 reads CASSSGTGQAFF. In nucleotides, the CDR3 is TGTGCCAGCAGCTCCGGGACAGGACAAGCTTTCTTT.

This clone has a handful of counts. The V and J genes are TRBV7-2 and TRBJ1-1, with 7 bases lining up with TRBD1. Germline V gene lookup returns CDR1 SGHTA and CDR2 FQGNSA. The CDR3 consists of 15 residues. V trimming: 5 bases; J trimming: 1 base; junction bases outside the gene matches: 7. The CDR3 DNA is TGTGCCAGCAGCGTATCGCGGACAGGGAACACTGAAGCTTTCTTT. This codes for CASSVSRTGNTEAFF.